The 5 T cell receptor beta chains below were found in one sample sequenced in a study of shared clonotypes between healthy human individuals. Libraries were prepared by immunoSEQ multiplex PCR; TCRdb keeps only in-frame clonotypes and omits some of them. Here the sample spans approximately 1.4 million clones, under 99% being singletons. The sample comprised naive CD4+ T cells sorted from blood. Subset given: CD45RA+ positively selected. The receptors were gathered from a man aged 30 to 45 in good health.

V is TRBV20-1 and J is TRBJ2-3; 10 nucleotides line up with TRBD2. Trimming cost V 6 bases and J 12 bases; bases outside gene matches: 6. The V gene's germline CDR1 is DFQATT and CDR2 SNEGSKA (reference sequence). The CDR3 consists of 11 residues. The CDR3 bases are TGCAGTGCGAGACTAGCGGGCCCTCAGTATTTT. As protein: CSARLAGPQYF.

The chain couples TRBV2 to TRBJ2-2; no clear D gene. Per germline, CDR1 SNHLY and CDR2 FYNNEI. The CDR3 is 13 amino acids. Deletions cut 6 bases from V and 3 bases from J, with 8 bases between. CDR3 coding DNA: TGTGCCAGCAGCGTCACCTACACCGGGGAGCTGTTTTTT. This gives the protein CASSVTYTGELFF. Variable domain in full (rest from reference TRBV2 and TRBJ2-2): EPEVTQTPSHQVTQMGQEVILRCVPISNHLYFYWYRQILGQKVEFLVSFYNNEISEKSEIFDDQFSVERPDGSNFTLKIRSTKLEDSAMYFCASSVTYTGELFFGEGSRLTVL.

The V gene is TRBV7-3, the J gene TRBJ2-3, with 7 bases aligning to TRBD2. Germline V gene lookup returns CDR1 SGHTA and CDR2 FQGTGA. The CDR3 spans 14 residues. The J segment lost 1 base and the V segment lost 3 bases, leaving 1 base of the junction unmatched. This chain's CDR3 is CASSFTSGTDTQYF. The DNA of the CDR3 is TGTGCCAGCAGCTTTACTAGCGGCACAGATACGCAGTATTTT.

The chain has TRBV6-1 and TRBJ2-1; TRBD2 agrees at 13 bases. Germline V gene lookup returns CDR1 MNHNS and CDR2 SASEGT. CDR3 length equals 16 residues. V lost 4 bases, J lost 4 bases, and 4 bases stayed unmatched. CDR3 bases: TGTGCCAGCAGTGGGACTAGCGGGAGTTTTTACAATGAGCAGTTCTTC. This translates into CASSGTSGSFYNEQFF.

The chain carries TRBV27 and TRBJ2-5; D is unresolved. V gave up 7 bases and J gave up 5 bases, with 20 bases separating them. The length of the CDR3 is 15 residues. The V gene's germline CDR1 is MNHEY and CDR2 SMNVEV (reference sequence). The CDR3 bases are TGTGCCAGCAAGCAATCTCGGGTTTTTGTGGAGACCCAGTACTTC. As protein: CASKQSRVFVETQYF.